This T cell receptor beta chain was identified during a study of T-cell memory formation after mild COVID-19. On the study more broadly: Largely donor-specific sequence clusters came from a couple of donors. Study-wide results and caveats: Clones contracting day 15 to 85 were balanced CD4/CD8; later expanders leaned CD4+. The CD4+ clones that contracted clustered mainly within CM and EM, and the CD8+ clones concentrated in EMRA.

TCRdb processed the 5' RACE reads anew with MiXCR; each CDR3 protein has one entry. Counted here are 280,000 or so distinct CDR3 sequences, approximately 19% occurring once; the ten biggest clones make up 20% to 25%. Concerning this clonotype: The antigen is undetermined.

The sequence was obtained from a young man who had mild COVID-19 (a few samples of this study predate the infection). Cell type and time point are not known. Sequenced sample: PBMCs or a T cell subset sorted from them (not recorded which).

The CDR3 reads CASILTGVVGETQYF. DNA for the CDR3: TGTGCCAGCATCCTGACAGGGGTTGTAGGAGAGACCCAGTACTTC. V usage is TRBV5-5 and J usage is TRBJ2-5; 8 bases are shared with TRBD1. The germline CDR1 and CDR2 sequences are SGHKS and YYEKEE (reference sequence). The CDR3 covers 15 residues. V trimming: 6 bases; J trimming: 4 bases; junction bases outside the gene matches: 11.